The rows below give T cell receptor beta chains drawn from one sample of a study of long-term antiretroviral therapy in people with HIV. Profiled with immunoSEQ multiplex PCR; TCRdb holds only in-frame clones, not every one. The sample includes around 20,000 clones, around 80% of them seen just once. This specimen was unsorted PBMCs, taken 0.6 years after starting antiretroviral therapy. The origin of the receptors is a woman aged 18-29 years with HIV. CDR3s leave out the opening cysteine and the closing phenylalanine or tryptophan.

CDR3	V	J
ASSDRGAEAF	TRBV2	TRBJ1-1
ASRGTGFGEQY	TRBV2	TRBJ2-7
SAYFESLYGYT	TRBV29-1	TRBJ1-2
ASGGRGNEKLF	TRBV6-6	TRBJ1-4
ASSYFLPGGSHEQY	TRBV6-5	TRBJ2-7
ASSQDLGTGNQPQH	TRBV4-2	TRBJ1-5
ASSIATGGSYGYT	TRBV19	TRBJ1-2
ASSVPPGGGAEDTQY	TRBV11-2	TRBJ2-3
ASSVLPGSGIAKNIQY	TRBV7-2	TRBJ2-4
ASNVRLDTGELF	TRBV19	TRBJ2-2
AISESLTGQHSYEQY	TRBV10-3	TRBJ2-7
ASSVDRSVNQPQH	TRBV9	TRBJ1-5
ASSSSGQGNTEAF	TRBV5-6	TRBJ1-1
ASSPPAGGAHTEAF	TRBV18	TRBJ1-1
ASSSLGWPQH	TRBV19	TRBJ1-5
ASSENSGLSNEQF	TRBV10-1	TRBJ2-1
ASSASREGRTGELF	TRBV6-4	TRBJ2-2
ASSPREGGELF	TRBV7-3	TRBJ2-2
ASLDRKYSNQPQH	TRBV19	TRBJ1-5
ASSLYSGGARDIQY	TRBV7-8	TRBJ2-4
SVWITEAF	TRBV29-1	TRBJ1-1
ASSSRAYEQY	TRBV5-6	TRBJ2-7
ASSFRVRVAGSTGELF	TRBV28	TRBJ2-2
ASRPSGAHNYGYT	TRBV28	TRBJ1-2
ASSLEGYSNQPQH	TRBV5-8	TRBJ1-5
STTLGGGYEQY	TRBV29-1	TRBJ2-7
ASSPVGGGESGELF	TRBV28	TRBJ2-2
ASRSSRDYYEQY	TRBV27	TRBJ2-7
ASSIQAGLNTEAF	TRBV19	TRBJ1-1
ASSLALAGVTQY	TRBV5-6	TRBJ2-3
ASSLVQGDYFNQPQH	TRBV7-8	TRBJ1-5
ASSMQMNTEAF	TRBV19	TRBJ1-1
ASKSSSNEKLF	TRBV19	TRBJ1-4
AWSVTTDTTQY	TRBV30	TRBJ2-3
ASRRTGFGQPQH	TRBV28	TRBJ1-5
ASSPVQGASYNEQF	TRBV7-2	TRBJ2-1
ASSEAQETQY	TRBV2	TRBJ2-5
ASSYSPGSYEQY	TRBV6-5	TRBJ2-7
ASSPQTGVGYGYT	TRBV6-1	TRBJ1-2
ASSLAEYTGELF	TRBV28	TRBJ2-2
ASSLDRGRNQPQH	TRBV11-2	TRBJ1-5
AGLRLAAYEQY	TRBV2	TRBJ2-7
ASRRGYASGNSGYT	TRBV5-1	TRBJ1-2
ASWPGHHPYEQY	TRBV6-1	TRBJ2-7
ASGQGVDTQY	TRBV12-5	TRBJ2-3
ASSLADTPDFSYEQY	TRBV5-4	TRBJ2-7
ASSDDRAASSNYGYT	TRBV25-1	TRBJ1-2
ASSYGAVEY	TRBV6-5	TRBJ2-7
ASSTGTGATEAF	TRBV5-1	TRBJ1-1
ASRNLGAKETQY	TRBV7-8	TRBJ2-5
ASSLVRGLVPYEQY	TRBV7-8	TRBJ2-7
AWRLAGGVRYNEQF	TRBV30	TRBJ2-1
AWSVSINEQF	TRBV30	TRBJ2-1
ASSEAVQRSNQPQH	TRBV6-1	TRBJ1-5
ASSGGTSGADTQY	TRBV7-2	TRBJ2-3
ASSFRRGDGTDTQY	TRBV5-6	TRBJ2-3
ASSPTGYEQY	TRBV11-1	TRBJ2-7
ASNFGTGGLEAF	TRBV6-5	TRBJ1-1
ASSFGIQETQY	TRBV7-7	TRBJ2-5